Listed below are T cell receptor beta chains from one sample, sequenced in a study of cytomegalovirus exposure and HLA in healthy donors. Clones were read by immunoSEQ multiplex PCR, and TCRdb kept only the in-frame ones, dropping some. The sample includes over 150,000 clones, 70% to 80% of them seen just once. The sample comprised PBMCs. Every receptor here comes from a man aged 40-49 years in good health and CMV-seronegative. CDR3s include the opening cysteine and the closing phenylalanine or tryptophan. A D gene is named only where the DNA matches it firmly. Clone size appears in some rows only: once, few, many, or a class for an expanded clone.

TRBJ2-3 TRBD1 TRBV5-1 . TGCGCCAGCAGCTTCGGACAGGGCGCCTACACAGATACGCAGTATTTT CASSFGQGAYTDTQYF
TRBJ1-3 . TRBV7-9 few TGTGCCAGCAGCTTAGGGCGGCCGGGCTCTGGAAACACCATATATTTT CASSLGRPGSGNTIYF
TRBJ2-1 . TRBV6-4 . TGTGCCAGCAGGGGCAGCTCAAACAATGAGCAGTTCTTC CASRGSSNNEQFF
TRBJ2-5 . TRBV7-9 few TGTGCCAGCAGCCCCCGGGGGTCTTGGGAAGAGACCCAGTACTTC CASSPRGSWEETQYF
TRBJ2-3 . TRBV5-1 . TGCGCCAGCAGCCTGCCGGAGGGACTGGGAACGCAGTATTTT CASSLPEGLGTQYF
TRBJ1-5 TRBD1 TRBV19 few TGTGCCAGTAGTACCCAGGGGGCGGGCAATCAGCCCCAGCATTTT CASSTQGAGNQPQHF
TRBJ2-7 TRBD1 TRBV27 once TGTGCCAGCAGTTTACAATCGGGACAGACCTACGAGCAGTACTTC CASSLQSGQTYEQYF
TRBJ2-4 . TRBV13 once TGTGCCAGCAGCCCACGACAGGCAATTATCGCCAAAAACATTCAGTACTTC CASSPRQAIIAKNIQYF
TRBJ2-3 . TRBV7-6 . TGTGCCAGCAGCACCCCCGGGGATACGCAGTATTTT CASSTPGDTQYF
TRBJ1-1 TRBD1 TRBV10-3 . TGTGCCATCAGGGAGGACAGGGGGGACACTGAAGCCTTCTTT CAIREDRGDTEAFF
TRBJ1-1 . TRBV10-3 . TGTGCCATCAGTGGAAGTAGGGGCGGGGACACTGAAGCTTTCTTT CAISGSRGGDTEAFF
TRBJ1-4 . TRBV5-1 . TGCGCCAGCAGCCTAGCCGGGCCACATGAAAAACTGTTTTTT CASSLAGPHEKLFF
TRBJ1-1 . TRBV11-2 once TGTGCCAGCAGCGAAAGACAGTACGGCGACACTGAAGCTTTCTTT CASSERQYGDTEAFF
TRBJ2-2 TRBD1 TRBV13 once TGTGCCAGCAGCTCCAGGGACAGGGGCTTGATCGGGGAGCTGTTTTTT CASSSRDRGLIGELFF
TRBJ2-6 . TRBV21-1 . TGTGCCAGCTGTAATTGGACAGGGTATGCTGGGGCCAACGTCCTGACTTTC CASCNWTGYAGANVLTF
TRBJ1-5 TRBD1 TRBV6-6 . TGTGCCAGCAGCCAACAGGGGGCGGATCAGCCCCAGCATTTT CASSQQGADQPQHF
TRBJ2-7 TRBD1 TRBV10-3 . TGTGCCATCAGGTCACAGGGGGGCATGCCCGAGCAGTACTTC CAIRSQGGMPEQYF
TRBJ2-7 TRBD1 TRBV5-6 few TGTGCCAGCAGCCCCCGAGGGGGCCCCGGGGAGCAGTACTTC CASSPRGGPGEQYF
TRBJ2-2 . TRBV19 few TGCACTTCGGGGGACCGCGGGGAGCTGTTTTTT CTSGDRGELFF
TRBJ2-7 . TRBV4-3 . TGCGCCAGCAGCCAAGGGTCAGTTACGTACGAGCAGTACTTC CASSQGSVTYEQYF
TRBJ2-5 TRBD1 TRBV4-3 . TGCGCCAGCAGCCAAGCGACAGGGGCTAGGGAGACCCAGTACTTC CASSQATGARETQYF
TRBJ2-7 . TRBV27 . TGTGCCAGCAGTTTCAGGGGGGTAGCCTACGAGCAGTACTTC CASSFRGVAYEQYF
TRBJ2-1 TRBD2 TRBV6-5 . TGTGCCAGCAAACGGGGACTAGCGGGGAATGAGCAGTTCTTC CASKRGLAGNEQFF